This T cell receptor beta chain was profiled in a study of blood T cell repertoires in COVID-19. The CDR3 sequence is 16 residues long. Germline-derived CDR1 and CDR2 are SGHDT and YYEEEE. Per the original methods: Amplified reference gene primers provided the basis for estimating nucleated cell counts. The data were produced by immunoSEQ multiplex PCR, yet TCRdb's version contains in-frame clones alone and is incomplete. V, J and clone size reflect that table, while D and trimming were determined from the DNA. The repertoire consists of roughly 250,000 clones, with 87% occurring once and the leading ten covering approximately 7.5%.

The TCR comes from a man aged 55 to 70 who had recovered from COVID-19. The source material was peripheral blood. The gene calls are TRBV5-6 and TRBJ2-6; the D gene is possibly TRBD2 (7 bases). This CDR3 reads CTSAGANSSGANVLTF. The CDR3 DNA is TGTACAAGCGCGGGGGCGAACTCCTCTGGGGCCAACGTCCTGACTTTC.